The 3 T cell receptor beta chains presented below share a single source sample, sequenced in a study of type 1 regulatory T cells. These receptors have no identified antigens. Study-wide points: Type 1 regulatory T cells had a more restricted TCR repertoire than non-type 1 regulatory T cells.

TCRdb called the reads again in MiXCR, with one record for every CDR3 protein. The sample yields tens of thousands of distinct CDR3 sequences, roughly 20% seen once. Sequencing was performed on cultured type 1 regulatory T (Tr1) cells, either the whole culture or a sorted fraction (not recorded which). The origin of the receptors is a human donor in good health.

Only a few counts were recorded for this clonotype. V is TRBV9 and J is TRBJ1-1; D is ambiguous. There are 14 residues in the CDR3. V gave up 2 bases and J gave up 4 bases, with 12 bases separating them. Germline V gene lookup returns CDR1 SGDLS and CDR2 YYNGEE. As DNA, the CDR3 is TGTGCCAGCAGCGTCGACGGAAGTTTCACTGAAGCTTTCTTT. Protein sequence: CASSVDGSFTEAFF.

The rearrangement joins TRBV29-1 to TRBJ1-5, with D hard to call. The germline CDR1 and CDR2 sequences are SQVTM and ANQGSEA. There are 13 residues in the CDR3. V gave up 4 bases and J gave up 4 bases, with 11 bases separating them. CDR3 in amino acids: CSVATDRNQPQHF. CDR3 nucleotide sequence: TGCAGCGTTGCGACCGATCGGAATCAGCCCCAGCATTTT.

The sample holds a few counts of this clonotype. In nucleotides, the CDR3 is TGTGCCAGCAGCTTTAGCGGGAGACTCGCCGGGGAGCTGTTTTTT. Its protein product is CASSFSGRLAGELFF. The chain has TRBV7-2 and TRBJ2-2; 9 bases line up with TRBD2. The J segment lost 6 bases and the V segment lost 3 bases, leaving 5 bases of the junction unmatched. Germline V CDR1 and CDR2: SGHTA, FQGNSA. The CDR3 covers 15 residues.